Listed below are T cell receptor beta chains from one sample, sequenced in a study of cytomegalovirus exposure and HLA in healthy donors. Measured with immunoSEQ multiplex PCR; TCRdb has only the in-frame clones, and not every one. The sample yields approximately 120,000 clones, about nine tenths seen once. Source material: PBMCs. Receptors were obtained from a woman younger than 35 in good health and CMV-seronegative. The CDR3 runs from the conserved cysteine through the conserved F or W. Fields, in order: V gene, J gene, clone size, D gene, CDR3 protein, CDR3 DNA. A D gene is named only where the DNA matches it firmly. Size tells how often a clone was seen (once, few, many) or the class of an expanded clone, and some rows leave it out.

>TRBV7-2|TRBJ2-1|-|-
CAIRNSYNEQFF
TGTGCCATCAGGAACAGCTACAATGAGCAGTTCTTC
>TRBV28|TRBJ2-3|-|TRBD2
CASSPQLAGDTQYF
TGTGCCAGCAGTCCACAACTAGCGGGGGATACGCAGTATTTT
>TRBV7-8|TRBJ2-5|-|TRBD2
CASSNGLAGETQYF
TGTGCCAGCTCAAACGGACTAGCGGGTGAGACCCAGTACTTC
>TRBV28|TRBJ1-1|-|-
CASRREGLSEAFF
TGTGCCAGCAGACGGGAGGGTTTGTCTGAAGCTTTCTTT
>TRBV2|TRBJ1-2|-|-
CASRLGEDGYTF
TGTGCCAGCAGGCTAGGGGAGGATGGCTACACCTTC
>TRBV28|TRBJ1-2|-|-
CASRDPRAVGYTF
TGTGCCAGCAGGGACCCCAGGGCGGTTGGCTACACCTTC
>TRBV2|TRBJ1-4|-|-
CAVRQVREKLFF
TGTGCCGTACGACAAGTCCGAGAAAAACTGTTTTTT
>TRBV18|TRBJ1-5|-|-
CASSPTGRDQPQHF
TGTGCCAGCTCCCCAACAGGGCGGGATCAGCCCCAGCATTTT
>TRBV28|TRBJ2-3|-|TRBD1
CASSLWTGGTDTQYF
TGTGCCAGCAGTTTGTGGACAGGGGGTACGGATACGCAGTATTTT
>TRBV27|TRBJ2-5|-|-
CASTPRALPGETQYF
TGTGCCAGCACGCCGCGGGCTCTTCCGGGGGAGACCCAGTACTTC
>TRBV28|TRBJ2-2|-|TRBD1
CASSLGDRGTGELFF
TGTGCCAGCAGTTTAGGGGACAGGGGTACCGGGGAGCTGTTTTTT
>TRBV7-6|TRBJ1-3|once|-
CASSLRPGISGNTIYF
TGTGCCAGCAGTCTAAGACCGGGGATTTCTGGAAACACCATATATTTT
>TRBV13|TRBJ1-2|-|-
CASSVGREGYTF
TGTGCCAGCAGCGTGGGGAGGGAAGGCTACACCTTC
>TRBV7-8|TRBJ2-1|-|-
CASSLKAGAYNEQFF
TGTGCCAGCAGCTTAAAGGCGGGGGCATACAATGAGCAGTTCTTC
>TRBV5-1|TRBJ2-1|-|-
CASSSDRGGLPHNEQFF
TGCGCCAGCAGCTCGGATAGGGGGGGCTTACCTCACAATGAGCAGTTCTTC
>TRBV9|TRBJ2-1|-|TRBD2
CASSVGLAGVVGEQFF
TGTGCCAGCAGCGTAGGACTAGCGGGAGTAGTGGGTGAGCAGTTCTTC
>TRBV18|TRBJ2-7|-|-
CASSPRKRTASSSYEQYF
TGTGCCAGCTCACCAAGGAAGCGGACAGCATCAAGCTCCTACGAGCAGTACTTC
>TRBV11-2|TRBJ2-7|-|TRBD1
CASRAGTGMYEQYF
TGTGCCAGCAGAGCCGGGACAGGGATGTACGAGCAGTACTTC
>TRBV28|TRBJ1-1|-|-
CASSPNNAGGPFF
TGTGCCAGCAGCCCCAACAACGCGGGGGGACCTTTCTTT
>TRBV7-9|TRBJ2-1|once|-
CASSSTGINEQFF
TGTGCCAGCAGCTCAACAGGGATCAATGAGCAGTTCTTC
>TRBV28|TRBJ2-5|-|-
CASSPRQSSQETQYF
TGTGCCAGCAGTCCTAGACAGTCATCACAAGAGACCCAGTACTTC
>TRBV5-3|TRBJ1-5|-|TRBD1
CARSVDRGRNQPQHF
TGTGCCAGAAGCGTTGACAGGGGGAGGAATCAGCCCCAGCATTTT
>TRBV2|TRBJ1-2|-|-
CASSDPVPYTF
TGTGCCAGCAGTGATCCGGTCCCCTACACCTTC
>TRBV30|TRBJ2-5|-|-
CAWSVGGLTQETQYF
TGTGCCTGGAGTGTAGGAGGTCTAACCCAAGAGACCCAGTACTTC
>TRBV30|TRBJ1-5|few|-
CAWSLGGPRQPQHF
TGTGCCTGGAGTTTGGGGGGGCCACGTCAGCCCCAGCATTTT
>TRBV10-3|TRBJ1-2|-|TRBD1
CAIQADRGNNYGYTF
TGTGCCATCCAGGCTGACAGGGGTAATAACTATGGCTACACCTTC
>TRBV27|TRBJ2-5|-|-
CASTTGGQETQYF
TGTGCCAGCACAACCGGGGGCCAAGAGACCCAGTACTTC
>TRBV6-6|TRBJ2-1|-|-
CASSIGNEQFF
TGTGCCAGCAGTATCGGCAATGAGCAGTTCTTC
>TRBV5-6|TRBJ2-1|-|-
CASGPAGHYNEQFF
TGTGCCAGCGGCCCAGCGGGACACTACAATGAGCAGTTCTTC
>TRBV6-5|TRBJ1-1|-|-
CASRSTQGLSTEAFF
TGTGCCAGCAGATCAACCCAGGGGTTAAGCACTGAAGCTTTCTTT